This is a list of T cell receptor beta chains from one sample in a study of blood T cell repertoires in COVID-19. The method was immunoSEQ multiplex PCR; TCRdb's version includes in-frame clones alone and lacks a portion of them. Among some 260,000 clones listed, about 90% were seen once. Sequences were obtained from PBMCs or T cells enriched from blood (not recorded which). All receptors derive from a woman under 40 with acute COVID-19. CDR3s include the opening cysteine and the closing phenylalanine or tryptophan. D genes are given only for firm matches. The listing skips clone size in some rows; elsewhere it reads once, few, many or a size class.

>.|TRBV28|.|TRBJ1-1
TGTGCCAGCAGCCCCATATATGTCAGAATGAACACTGAAGCTTTCTTT
CASSPIYVRMNTEAFF
>.|TRBV5-8|.|TRBJ1-1
TGTGCCAGCAGCTTGGATGGGGCGGCAGGTGAAGCTTTCTTT
CASSLDGAAGEAFF
>.|TRBV20-1|.|TRBJ1-5
TGCAGTGCTCGGAGGGGGGGGACCCAGCATTTT
CSARRGGTQHF
>.|TRBV28|.|TRBJ1-5
TGTGCCAGCAGGCGCGTTTTGGGGCTAGGCAATCAGCCCCAGCATTTT
CASRRVLGLGNQPQHF
>.|TRBV11-1|TRBD1|TRBJ2-7
TGTGCCAGCAAGGGACAGTTAAGTAGCTCCTACGAGCAGTACTTC
CASKGQLSSSYEQYF
>.|TRBV30|.|TRBJ1-5
TGTGCCTGGAACCTGGGACATTCGAATCAGCCCCAGCATTTT
CAWNLGHSNQPQHF
>.|TRBV25-1|TRBD2|TRBJ2-1
TGTGCCAGCAGTGAGTTAGCGGGGGGGGTTTACAATGAGCAGTTCTTC
CASSELAGGVYNEQFF
>.|TRBV19|.|TRBJ1-2
TGTGCCAACACCAGGGGACACACAGGGTCGCCGGTGGTTACTAACTATGGCTACACCTTC
CANTRGHTGSPVVTNYGYTF
>.|TRBV28|.|TRBJ2-7
TGTGCCACCGTACAGGGCCGGTACGAGCAGTACTTC
CATVQGRYEQYF
>.|TRBV9|TRBD2|TRBJ2-1
TGTGCCAGCAGCGCTAGCGGGGATTCCTACAATGAGCAGTTCTTC
CASSASGDSYNEQFF
>.|TRBV30|.|TRBJ1-4
TGTGCCTGGAGTGTAGCGGAAAAACTGTTTTTT
CAWSVAEKLFF
>.|TRBV5-1|TRBD2|TRBJ2-1
TGCGCCAGCAGCTTGGGTACTAGCGGGGGACTTTTATACAATGAGCAGTTCTTC
CASSLGTSGGLLYNEQFF
>few|TRBV10-3|TRBD2|TRBJ2-7
TGTGCCATCAGTGAGGGAGGACTAGCGGGAGGGAGTTACGAGCAGTACTTC
CAISEGGLAGGSYEQYF
>.|TRBV9|.|TRBJ2-7
TGTGCCAGCAGCGTAGGAGAGGGAGGCGAGCAGTACTTC
CASSVGEGGEQYF
>once|TRBV29-1|.|TRBJ2-7
TGCAGCGTCAGGGACACCTCCTACGAGCAGTACTTC
CSVRDTSYEQYF
>.|TRBV7-9|TRBD1|TRBJ1-2
TGTGCCAGCAGCTTAGGAATGACAGGGGACACCTATGGCTACACCTTC
CASSLGMTGDTYGYTF